The TCR beta chain described here comes from a study of T cell repertoires in cytomegalovirus infection (dated by TCRdb to between 2018 and 2021). Context from the whole study: Alongside well-studied HLA-B-restricted epitopes, the peptide stimulations were aimed at recently identified HLA-C-restricted CMV epitopes, whose presentation resists viral immunomodulation. Donor HLA type was relevant to the analysis, because carriage of CMV infection together with the matching HLA type was indicated by public TCR beta signatures. What the study reported, not specific to this receptor: The ex vivo response was dominated by HLA-C-restricted CMV-specific TCR beta clonotypes, and the single most frequent clonotype in two of eight donors was supplied by these HLA-C-restricted clonotypes. In both this cohort and an independent roughly 400-donor cohort, the cumulative frequency of public TCR beta family members distinguished carriers of CMV infection plus the relevant HLA type.

This sample was sequenced with an Illumina HiSeq 1500. Clones were called with MiXCR by TCRdb after fastp trimmed the public reads at Q25, and only in-frame beta chains were retained. Rows are unified per CDR3 protein, each entry keeping the most common DNA and genes. The sample records 700,000 to 850,000 distinct CDR3 sequences, about 33% of which are singletons. Around 12% of the sample is held by the ten biggest clonotypes. On this clonotype: What antigen it recognizes has not been identified. There are no base qualities to consult, and no much larger clone falls within one base.

There are 16 amino acids in the CDR3, from cysteine to phenylalanine inclusive. Only CDR3 DNA remains: 48 bases, in frame from the first base. V has 1 base trimmed and J has 8 bases trimmed; junction bases matching no gene number 10. Via the germline V gene (reference sequence), CDR1 is MNHNY and CDR2 SVGAGI. In the paper's terms, the treatment or condition label means: in vitro stimulation with specific CMV peptide epitopes to enrich CMV-specific T cells. The chain joins TRBV6-6 to TRBJ1-4; 7 bases in the middle match TRBD1. The receptor was isolated from a human donor in good health (CMV status not recorded). Some clones in this sample may be carry-over from other donors' samples. The sample was cultured CD8+ T cells from PBMCs, taken from culture after CMV antigen stimulation. The nucleotides read TGTGCCAGCAGTTACTTTGACAGGGCGAGGGTAGAAAAACTGTTTTTT. Translated, it gives CASSYFDRARVEKLFF.